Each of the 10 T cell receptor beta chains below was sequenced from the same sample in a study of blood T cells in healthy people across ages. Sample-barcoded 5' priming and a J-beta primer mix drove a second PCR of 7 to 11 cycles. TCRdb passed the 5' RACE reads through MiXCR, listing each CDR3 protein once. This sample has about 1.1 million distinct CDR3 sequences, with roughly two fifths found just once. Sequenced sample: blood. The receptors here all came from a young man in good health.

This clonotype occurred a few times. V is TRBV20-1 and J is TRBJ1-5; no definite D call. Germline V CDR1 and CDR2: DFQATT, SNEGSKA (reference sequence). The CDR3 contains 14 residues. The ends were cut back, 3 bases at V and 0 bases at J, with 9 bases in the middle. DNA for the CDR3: TGCAGTGCTAGGTATCCTGGTAGCAATCAGCCCCAGCATTTT. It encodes CSARYPGSNQPQHF.

The DNA of the CDR3 is TGTGCCAGCAGCGTAGAGGGAGGGGTTAGGTGGAATTCACCCCTCCACTTT. Amino acid sequence: CASSVEGGVRWNSPLHF. The V call is TRBV9, the J call TRBJ1-6, with D perhaps TRBD1 (5 bases). CDR1 is SGDLS, CDR2 YYNGEE, per germline. V dropped 0 bases and J dropped 7 bases, with 17 bases sitting between them. The CDR3 covers 17 residues.

The CDR3 region has the DNA TGTGCCAGCAGTCAACGTATGGGACAGGGAAATTCACCCCTCCACTTT. Protein sequence: CASSQRMGQGNSPLHF. The chain is built from TRBV28 and TRBJ1-6; 9 bases are a match to TRBD1. Germline trimming cut 5 bases from V and 7 bases from J; bases unmatched to any gene: 9. Germline assignment: CDR1 MDHEN and CDR2 SYDVKM. This CDR3 is built from 16 residues.

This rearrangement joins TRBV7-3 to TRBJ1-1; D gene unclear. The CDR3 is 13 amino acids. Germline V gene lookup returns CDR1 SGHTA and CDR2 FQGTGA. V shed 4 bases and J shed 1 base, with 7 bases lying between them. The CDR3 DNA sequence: TGTGCCAGCAGCTCTGCAGCGAACACTGAAGCTTTCTTT. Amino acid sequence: CASSSAANTEAFF.

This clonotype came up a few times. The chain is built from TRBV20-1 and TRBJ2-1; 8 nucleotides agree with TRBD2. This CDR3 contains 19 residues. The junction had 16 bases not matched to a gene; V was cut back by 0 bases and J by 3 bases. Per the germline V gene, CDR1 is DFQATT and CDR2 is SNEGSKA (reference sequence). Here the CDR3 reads CSARDLGLAGSSLYNEQFF. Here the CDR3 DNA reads TGCAGTGCTAGAGATCTCGGCCTAGCGGGCTCGTCTCTCTACAATGAGCAGTTCTTC.

CDR3 residues: CASTVGGSPDYTF. For the CDR3, the DNA is TGTGCCAGCACTGTGGGGGGGAGTCCTGACTACACCTTC. The genes are TRBV12-3 or TRBV12-4 and TRBJ1-2; possible D gene TRBD1, 5 bases. The V gene lost 7 bases and the J gene lost 10 bases, with 19 bases spanning the gap. The CDR3 contains 13 residues.

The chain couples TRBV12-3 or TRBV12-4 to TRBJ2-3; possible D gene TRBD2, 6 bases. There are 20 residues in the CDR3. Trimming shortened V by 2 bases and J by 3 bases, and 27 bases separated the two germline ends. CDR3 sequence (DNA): TGTGCCAGCAGTTTAAGGGACTTCTTCCAAGCTCGGAGGCGGACAGATACGCAGTATTTT. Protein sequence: CASSLRDFFQARRRTDTQYF.

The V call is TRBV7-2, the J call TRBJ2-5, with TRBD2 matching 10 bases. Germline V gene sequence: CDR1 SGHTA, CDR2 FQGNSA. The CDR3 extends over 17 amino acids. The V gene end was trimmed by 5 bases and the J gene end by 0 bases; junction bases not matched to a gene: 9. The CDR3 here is CASSASSGGSYQETQYF. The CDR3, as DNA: TGTGCCAGCAGCGCTTCTAGCGGGGGCTCGTACCAAGAGACCCAGTACTTC.

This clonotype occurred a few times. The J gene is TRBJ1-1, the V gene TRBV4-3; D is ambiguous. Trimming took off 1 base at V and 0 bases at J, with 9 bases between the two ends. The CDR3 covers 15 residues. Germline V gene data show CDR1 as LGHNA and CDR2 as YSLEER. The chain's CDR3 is CASSQGTAMNTEAFF. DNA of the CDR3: TGCGCCAGCAGCCAAGGGACGGCAATGAACACTGAAGCTTTCTTT.

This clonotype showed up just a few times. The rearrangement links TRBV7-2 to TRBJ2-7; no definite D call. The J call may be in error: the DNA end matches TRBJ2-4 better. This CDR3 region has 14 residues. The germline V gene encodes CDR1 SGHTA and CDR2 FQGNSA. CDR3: CASSRPSRSVIQYF. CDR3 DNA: TGTGCCAGCAGCCGACCCTCCCGCTCCGTCATTCAGTACTTC.